Below, 18 T cell receptor beta chains from the same sample are listed, as sequenced in a study of shared clonotypes between healthy human individuals. This table comes from immunoSEQ multiplex PCR, and its TCRdb copy is limited to in-frame clones, with some not included. The sample includes some 2,500,000 clones, less than 95% seen only once; the top ten take roughly 0.34%. The sequenced material came from naive CD4+ T cells from PBMCs. The subset denotes: CD45RA+ positively selected. The receptors here all came from a man aged 18 to 35 in good health. Some clones in this sample may be carry-over from other donors' samples.

The chain recombines TRBV5-1 with TRBJ2-1; D not certain. There are 14 residues in the CDR3. The V gene's germline CDR1 is SGHRS and CDR2 YFSETQ. V was trimmed by 0 bases and J by 10 bases, leaving 14 bases between them. This CDR3 reads CASSLGTGPQEQFF. The CDR3 DNA is TGCGCCAGCAGCTTGGGGACCGGCCCCCAAGAGCAGTTCTTC.

The chain has TRBV7-3 and TRBJ2-3, with D tentatively TRBD1 (6 bases). V dropped 5 bases and J dropped 0 bases, with 15 bases sitting between them. From germline, CDR1 is SGHTA and CDR2 FQGTGA. This CDR3 has 16 amino acids. For the CDR3, the DNA is TGTGCCAGCAGCCCCAATCAGGGGCTTAGCACAGATACGCAGTATTTT. Its protein product is CASSPNQGLSTDTQYF.

The chain employs TRBV7-2 and TRBJ2-7; D call uncertain. Trimming removed 1 base from V and 4 bases from J, with 14 bases in between. Germline loops: CDR1 SGHTA, CDR2 FQGNSA. The CDR3 has 15 residues. CDR3 coding DNA: TGTGCCAGCAGCTTAGTTGGCTGGCCGGAATACGAGCAGTACTTC. Translating gives CASSLVGWPEYEQYF.

This clone was found a few times. The chain joins TRBV5-6 to TRBJ2-5; TRBD2 aligns across 11 bases. From germline, CDR1 is SGHDT and CDR2 YYEEEE. J was trimmed by 4 bases and V by 3 bases; bases with no gene match: 2. The CDR3 runs to 14 residues. This CDR3 reads CASSSGTSGETQYF. In DNA, the CDR3 is TGTGCCAGCAGCTCCGGGACTAGCGGAGAGACCCAGTACTTC.

Concerning this clone itself: This sample includes further DNA sequences coding for the same CDR3. V and J are TRBV7-3 and TRBJ2-1; either TRBD1 or TRBD2 may fit D (5 bases each). With 5 bases removed from V and 5 bases from J, the gap between germline ends came to 10 bases. This CDR3 spans 13 amino acids. Germline CDR1 and CDR2: SGHTA and FQGTGA. Here the CDR3 reads CASSLSGHNEQFF. CDR3 nucleotide sequence: TGTGCCAGCAGCCTCTCGGGGCACAATGAGCAGTTCTTC.

The chain uses TRBV5-4 and TRBJ2-2; 15 positions match TRBD2. With V trimmed by 3 bases and J by 8 bases, 8 bases remained unmatched. The CDR3 has 17 amino acids. Germline CDR1 and CDR2: SGHNT and YYREEE (reference sequence). The CDR3 bases are TGTGCCAGCAGCTCGGGACTAGCGGGAGGAGGAAGAGGGGAGCTGTTTTTT. Translating gives CASSSGLAGGGRGELFF.

V gene TRBV28 combines with J gene TRBJ1-2; 8 bases are a match to TRBD1. CDR3 length: 15 amino acids. V was pared by 6 bases and J by 6 bases, with 12 bases of the junction left unmatched. Germline V CDR1 and CDR2: MDHEN, SYDVKM. The CDR3 nucleotides read TGTGCCAGCAGGTCTCCCCACCAGGGGGCAGATGGCTACACCTTC. Protein product: CASRSPHQGADGYTF.

This clone occurred a few times. This chain uses TRBV29-1 with TRBJ1-2, with D tentatively TRBD1 (6 bases). The CDR3 covers 11 residues. Germline values: CDR1 SQVTM, CDR2 ANQGSEA. The V end was cut by 4 bases, the J end by 4 bases, with 7 bases between. The CDR3 DNA is TGCAGCGTTGCAGGGGCCTATGGCTACACCTTC. Its protein product is CSVAGAYGYTF.

CDR3 loop: CASSFRQGRRAAVSTDTQYF. CDR3 nucleotide sequence: TGTGCCAGCAGTTTCCGACAGGGGAGGCGCGCGGCCGTATCCACAGATACGCAGTATTTT. This chain connects TRBV27 to TRBJ2-3; TRBD1 matches 8 bases. Germline V gene data show CDR1 as MNHEY and CDR2 as SMNVEV (reference sequence). V shed 3 bases, J shed 2 bases, and the junction held 19 bases outside the gene matches. There are 20 residues in the CDR3.

This CDR3 is CAWSVLRGNTIYF. In nucleotides, the CDR3 is TGTGCCTGGAGTGTACTGCGAGGAAACACCATATATTTT. The chain carries TRBV30 and TRBJ1-3; D not certain. CDR1 GTSNPN and CDR2 SVGIG come from the germline V gene (reference sequence). This CDR3 is 13 amino acids long. The ends were cut back, 0 bases at V and 4 bases at J, with 7 bases in the middle.

V and J are TRBV7-9 and TRBJ2-7; TRBD1 matches 8 bases. J lost 4 bases, V lost 1 base, and 6 bases had no gene match. The CDR3 extends over 15 amino acids. Per germline, CDR1 SEHNR and CDR2 FQNEAQ (reference sequence). The CDR3 nucleotides are TGTGCCAGCAGCTTAGGCCCTGACAGGGGTTACGAGCAGTACTTC. Its translation: CASSLGPDRGYEQYF.

This chain uses TRBV5-8 with TRBJ1-1; TRBD1 is a possible D gene (5 bases). The CDR3 runs to 17 residues. Trimming shortened V by 4 bases and J by 0 bases, and 19 bases separated the two germline ends. Germline V gene lookup returns CDR1 SGHTS and CDR2 YDEGEE. CDR3 nucleotides: TGTGCCAGCAGCCTGGATCGAGGAGGGGAAGTGAACACTGAAGCTTTCTTT. This codes for CASSLDRGGEVNTEAFF.

The table lists this clone with a few counts. V is TRBV21-1 and J is TRBJ1-1. TRBV21-1 is a documented pseudogene. This CDR3 has 13 amino acids. CDR3 coding DNA: TGTGCCAGCACCCCCGTGGAGGGCACTGAAGCTTTCTTT. Protein: CASTPVEGTEAFF.

The chain uses TRBV5-6 and TRBJ2-3; maybe TRBD2 (6 bases). Looked up from germline, CDR1 is SGHDT and CDR2 is YYEEEE. The V end lost 2 bases, the J end lost 1 base, and 14 bases lay between the germline ends. This CDR3 is built from 16 residues. The DNA for the CDR3 is TGTGCCAGCAGCTTCGCGCCTGGGAGGCGCACAGATACGCAGTATTTT. Translating gives CASSFAPGRRTDTQYF.

The V and J genes are TRBV4-1 and TRBJ2-1, with 8 positions matching TRBD2. CDR1 and CDR2 (germline): MGHRA, YSYEKL. The length of the CDR3 is 16 residues. V was pared by 0 bases and J by 4 bases, with 5 bases of the junction left unmatched. CDR3 region: CASSQDSREGYNEQFF. DNA of the CDR3: TGCGCCAGCAGCCAAGATAGCCGGGAGGGATACAATGAGCAGTTCTTC.

V and J are TRBV7-9 and TRBJ2-5; TRBD1 might be the D (6 bases). V was cut by 2 bases and J by 0 bases, with 19 bases left in between. CDR1 SEHNR and CDR2 FQNEAQ come from the germline V gene (reference sequence). This CDR3 has 18 residues. As DNA, the CDR3 is TGTGCCAGCAGCTTAAAGAAGCTAACAGGGATGTACCAAGAGACCCAGTACTTC. Translation gives CASSLKKLTGMYQETQYF.

This clone appeared a single time. The CDR3 bases are TGTGCCAGCAGTCCCCTCAGTGGGCCCCAGCATTTT. It specifies CASSPLSGPQHF. This chain uses TRBV27 with TRBJ1-5; unclear D gene. Trimming shortened V by 5 bases and J by 9 bases, and 11 bases separated the two germline ends. The germline CDR1 and CDR2 sequences are MNHEY and SMNVEV (reference sequence). This CDR3 comprises 12 residues.

The J gene is TRBJ2-1, the V gene TRBV18; 9 bases match TRBD2. V was pared by 2 bases and J by 7 bases, with 6 bases of the junction left unmatched. This CDR3 has 15 residues. Germline loops: CDR1 KGHSH, CDR2 LQKENI. The CDR3 nucleotides are TGTGCCAGCTCACCAGGGACTAGCCTCAGGAATGAGCAGTTCTTC. This encodes CASSPGTSLRNEQFF.